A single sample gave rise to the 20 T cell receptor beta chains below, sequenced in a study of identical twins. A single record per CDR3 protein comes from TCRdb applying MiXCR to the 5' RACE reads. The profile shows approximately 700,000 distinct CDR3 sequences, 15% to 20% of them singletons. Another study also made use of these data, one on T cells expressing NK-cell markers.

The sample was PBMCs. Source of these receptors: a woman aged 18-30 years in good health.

Here the CDR3 reads CASSVEGGKRFF. The CDR3 coding sequence is TGTGCCAGCAGCGTCGAGGGCGGGAAGCGGTTCTTC. The J gene is TRBJ2-1, the V gene TRBV9; a possible D gene is TRBD2 (6 bases). Germline V gives CDR1 SGDLS, CDR2 YYNGEE. The CDR3 spans 12 residues. Trimming took off 2 bases at V and 15 bases at J, with 15 bases between the two ends.

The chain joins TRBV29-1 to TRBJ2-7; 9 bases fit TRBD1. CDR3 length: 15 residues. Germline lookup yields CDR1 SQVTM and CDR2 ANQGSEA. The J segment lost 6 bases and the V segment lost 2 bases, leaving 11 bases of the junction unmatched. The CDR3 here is CSVERLGQGVGEQYF. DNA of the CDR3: TGCAGCGTTGAAAGGTTGGGACAGGGAGTGGGCGAGCAGTACTTC.

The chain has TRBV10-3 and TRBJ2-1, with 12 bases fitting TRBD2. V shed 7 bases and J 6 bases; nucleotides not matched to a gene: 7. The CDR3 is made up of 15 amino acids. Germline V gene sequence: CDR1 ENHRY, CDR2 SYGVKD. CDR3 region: CAINLAGGPGNEQFF. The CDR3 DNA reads TGTGCCATCAACCTAGCGGGAGGGCCAGGCAATGAGCAGTTCTTC.

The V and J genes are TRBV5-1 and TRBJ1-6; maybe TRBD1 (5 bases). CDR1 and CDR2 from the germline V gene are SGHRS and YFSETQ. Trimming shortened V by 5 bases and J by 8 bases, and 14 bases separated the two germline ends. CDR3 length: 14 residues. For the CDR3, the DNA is TGCGCCAGCAGAACCACTGAGGGGTATTCACCCCTCCACTTT. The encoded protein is CASRTTEGYSPLHF.

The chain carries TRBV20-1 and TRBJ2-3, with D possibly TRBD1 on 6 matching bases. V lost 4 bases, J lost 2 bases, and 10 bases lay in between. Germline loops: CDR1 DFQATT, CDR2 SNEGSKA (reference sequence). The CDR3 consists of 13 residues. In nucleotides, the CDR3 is TGCAGTGCTACACGGACAGACACAGATACGCAGTATTTT. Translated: CSATRTDTDTQYF.

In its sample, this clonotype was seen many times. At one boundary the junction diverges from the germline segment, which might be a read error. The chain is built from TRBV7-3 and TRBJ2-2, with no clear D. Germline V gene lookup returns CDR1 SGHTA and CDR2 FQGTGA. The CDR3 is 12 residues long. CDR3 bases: TGTGCCAGCAGTTTAACCCCCGGGGAGCTGTTTTTT. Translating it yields CASSLTPGELFF.

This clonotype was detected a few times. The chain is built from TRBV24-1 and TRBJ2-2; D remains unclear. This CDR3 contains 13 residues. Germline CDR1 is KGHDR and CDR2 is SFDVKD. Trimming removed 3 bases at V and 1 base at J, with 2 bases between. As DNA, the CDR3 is TGTGCCACCAGTGATATGAACACCGGGGAGCTGTTTTTT. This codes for CATSDMNTGELFF.

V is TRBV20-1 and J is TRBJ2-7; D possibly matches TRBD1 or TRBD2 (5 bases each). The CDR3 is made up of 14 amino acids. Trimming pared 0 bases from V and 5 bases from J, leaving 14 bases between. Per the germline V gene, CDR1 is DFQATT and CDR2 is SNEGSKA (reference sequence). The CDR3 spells CSARDRVRGHEQYF. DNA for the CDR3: TGCAGTGCTAGAGATCGAGTTCGGGGCCACGAGCAGTACTTC.

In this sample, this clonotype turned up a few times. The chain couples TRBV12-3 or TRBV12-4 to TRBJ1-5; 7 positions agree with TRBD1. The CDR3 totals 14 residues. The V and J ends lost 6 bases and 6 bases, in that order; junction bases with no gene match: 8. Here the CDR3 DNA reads TGTGCCAGCAGGTCAGACAGGGTGCGTCAGCCCCAGCATTTT. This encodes CASRSDRVRQPQHF.

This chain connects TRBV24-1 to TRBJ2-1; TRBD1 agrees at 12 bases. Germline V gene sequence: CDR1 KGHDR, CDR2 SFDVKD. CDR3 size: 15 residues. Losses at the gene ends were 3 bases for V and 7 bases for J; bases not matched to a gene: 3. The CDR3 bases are TGTGCCACCAGTGATACGGGACAGGGGGCAAATGAGCAGTTCTTC. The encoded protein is CATSDTGQGANEQFF.

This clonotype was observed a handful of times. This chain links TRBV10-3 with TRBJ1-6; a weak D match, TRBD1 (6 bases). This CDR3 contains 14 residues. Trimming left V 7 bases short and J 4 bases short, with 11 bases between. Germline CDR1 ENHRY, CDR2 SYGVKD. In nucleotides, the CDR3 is TGTGCCATCACCATGGACAGTTATAATTCACCCCTCCACTTT. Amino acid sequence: CAITMDSYNSPLHF.

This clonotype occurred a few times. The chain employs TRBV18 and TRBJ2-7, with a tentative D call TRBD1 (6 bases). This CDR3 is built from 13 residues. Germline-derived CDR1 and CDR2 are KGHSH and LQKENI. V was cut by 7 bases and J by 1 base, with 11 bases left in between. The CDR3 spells CASFTGQSYEQYF. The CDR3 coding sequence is TGTGCCAGCTTCACGGGACAATCCTACGAGCAGTACTTC.

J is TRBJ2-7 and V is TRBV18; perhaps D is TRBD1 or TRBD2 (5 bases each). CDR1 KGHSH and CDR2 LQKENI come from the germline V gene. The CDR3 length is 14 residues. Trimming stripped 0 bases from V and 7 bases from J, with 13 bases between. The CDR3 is CASSPPDQGGEQYF. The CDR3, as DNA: TGTGCCAGCTCACCACCGGACCAGGGCGGGGAGCAGTACTTC.

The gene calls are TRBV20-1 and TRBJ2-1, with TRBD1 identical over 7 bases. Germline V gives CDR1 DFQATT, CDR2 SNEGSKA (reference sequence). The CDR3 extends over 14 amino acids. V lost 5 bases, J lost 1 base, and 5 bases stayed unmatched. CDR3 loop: CSAPGTASYNEQFF. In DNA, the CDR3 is TGCAGTGCTCCAGGGACAGCATCCTACAATGAGCAGTTCTTC.

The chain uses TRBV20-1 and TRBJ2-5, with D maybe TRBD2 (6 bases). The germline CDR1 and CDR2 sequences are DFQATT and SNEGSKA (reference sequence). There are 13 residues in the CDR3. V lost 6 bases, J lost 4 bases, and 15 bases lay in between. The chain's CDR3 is CSASGLGRETQYF. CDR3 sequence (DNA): TGCAGTGCGTCGGGACTGGGGAGAGAGACCCAGTACTTC.

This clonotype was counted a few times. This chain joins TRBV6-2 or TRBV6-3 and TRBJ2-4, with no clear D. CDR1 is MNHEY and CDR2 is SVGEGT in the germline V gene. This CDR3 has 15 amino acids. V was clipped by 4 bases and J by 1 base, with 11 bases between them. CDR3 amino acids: CASSLTRVAKNIQYF. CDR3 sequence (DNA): TGTGCCAGCAGTTTGACCAGAGTTGCCAAAAACATTCAGTACTTC.

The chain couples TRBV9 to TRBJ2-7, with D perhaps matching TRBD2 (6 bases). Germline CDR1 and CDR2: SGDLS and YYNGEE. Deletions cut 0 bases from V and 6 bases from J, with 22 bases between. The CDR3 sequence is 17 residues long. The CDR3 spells CASSVGAVGGIAAEQYF. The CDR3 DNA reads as TGTGCCAGCAGCGTAGGGGCCGTCGGGGGAATCGCTGCCGAGCAGTACTTC.

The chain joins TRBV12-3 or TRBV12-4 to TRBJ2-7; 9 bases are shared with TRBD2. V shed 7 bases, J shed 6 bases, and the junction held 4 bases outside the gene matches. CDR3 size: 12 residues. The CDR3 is CASMREGREQYF. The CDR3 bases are TGTGCCAGCATGCGGGAGGGCCGCGAGCAGTACTTC.

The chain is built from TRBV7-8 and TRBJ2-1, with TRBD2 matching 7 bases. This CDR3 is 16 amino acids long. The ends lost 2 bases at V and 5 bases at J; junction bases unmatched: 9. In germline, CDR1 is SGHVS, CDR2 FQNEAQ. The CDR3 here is CASSLFGGVIHNEQFF. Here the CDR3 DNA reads TGTGCCAGCAGCTTATTTGGGGGGGTGATTCACAATGAGCAGTTCTTC.

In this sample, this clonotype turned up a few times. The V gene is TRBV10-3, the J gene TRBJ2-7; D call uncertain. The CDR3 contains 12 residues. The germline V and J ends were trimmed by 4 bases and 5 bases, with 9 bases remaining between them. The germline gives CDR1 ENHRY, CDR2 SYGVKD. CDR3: CAISAQADEQYF. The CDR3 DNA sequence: TGTGCCATCAGTGCTCAGGCGGACGAGCAGTACTTC.